The clone carrying this TCR beta chain was recorded a few times. The antigen is undetermined. The Oncomine TCR Beta short-read assay sequenced DNA from cultured CD4+ T cells. In TCRdb, the PCR reads were re-called with MiXCR into one record per CDR3 protein. The table lists 20,000 to 25,000 distinct CDR3 sequences, roughly 44% of them singletons. The data belong to a study of vaccination and CD4 T cells after COVID-19. Study as a whole: The stimulus for the cells was overlapping spike peptides derived from SARS-CoV-2, HCoV-NL63, HCoV-OC43 and HCoV-229E. Study-wide results and limits: Spike mono-reactivity was found in 304 of 307 vaccine-specific clones from convalescent patients.

Treatment in this sample: approximately nine-day PBMC culture with coronavirus spike peptide pools or control peptides (ViraFEST assay). J lost 3 bases, V lost 5 bases, and 9 bases had no gene match. Germline values: CDR1 LNHDA, CDR2 SQIVND (reference sequence). The CDR3 loop spans 15 amino acids. The starting material was CD4+ T cells from blood, cultured in vitro, obtained before SARS-CoV-2 vaccination. This receptor was obtained from a human donor who received a COVID-19 vaccine. The chain links TRBV19 to TRBJ2-7; TRBD1 matches at 8 bases. In DNA, the CDR3 is TGTGCCAGTAGTCACACAGGGGGGTTACACTACGAGCAGTACTTC. Translation: CASSHTGGLHYEQYF.